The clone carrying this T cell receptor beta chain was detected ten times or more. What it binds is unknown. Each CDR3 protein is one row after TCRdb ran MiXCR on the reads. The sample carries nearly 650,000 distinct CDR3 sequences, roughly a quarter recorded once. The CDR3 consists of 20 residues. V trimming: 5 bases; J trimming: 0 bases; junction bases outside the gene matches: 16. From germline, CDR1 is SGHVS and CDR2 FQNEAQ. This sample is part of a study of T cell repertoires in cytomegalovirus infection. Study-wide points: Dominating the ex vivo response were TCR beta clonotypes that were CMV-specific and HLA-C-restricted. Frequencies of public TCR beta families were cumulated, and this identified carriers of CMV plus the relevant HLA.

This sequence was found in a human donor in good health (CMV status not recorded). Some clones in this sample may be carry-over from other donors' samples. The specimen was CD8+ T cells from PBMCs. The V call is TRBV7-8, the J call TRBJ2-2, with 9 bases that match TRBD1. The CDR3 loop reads CASSTQGAYVRTANTGELFF. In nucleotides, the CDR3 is TGTGCCAGCAGCACACAGGGGGCCTATGTGCGGACCGCGAACACCGGGGAGCTGTTTTTT.